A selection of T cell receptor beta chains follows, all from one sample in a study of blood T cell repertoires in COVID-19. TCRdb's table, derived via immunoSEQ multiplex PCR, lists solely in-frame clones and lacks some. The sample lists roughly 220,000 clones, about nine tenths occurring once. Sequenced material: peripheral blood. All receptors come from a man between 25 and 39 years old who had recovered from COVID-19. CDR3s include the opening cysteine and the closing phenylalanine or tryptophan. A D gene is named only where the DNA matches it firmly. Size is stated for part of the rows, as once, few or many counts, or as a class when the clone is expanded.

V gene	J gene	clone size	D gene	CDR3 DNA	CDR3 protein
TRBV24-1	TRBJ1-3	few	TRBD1	TGTGCCACCAGCCCCGACAGGGAGTCTGGAAACACCATATATTTT	CATSPDRESGNTIYF
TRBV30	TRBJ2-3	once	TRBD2	TGTGCCTGGGAACCGGGACTAGGATTTACAGATACGCAGTATTTT	CAWEPGLGFTDTQYF
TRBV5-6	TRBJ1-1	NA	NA	TGTGCCAGCAGCTTAAAGACGGCGGGAGCTTTCTTT	CASSLKTAGAFF
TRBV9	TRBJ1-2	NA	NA	TGTGCCAGCAGCGCACCCAGGGGCGCGACCGCTTTAGGCTACACCTTC	CASSAPRGATALGYTF
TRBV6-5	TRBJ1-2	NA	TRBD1	TGTGCCAGCCGATACCCCGGGGACAGGGAAGGCTACACCTTC	CASRYPGDREGYTF
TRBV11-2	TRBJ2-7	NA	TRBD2	TGTGCCAGCAGCGCCTGGACTAGCGGAACCTACGAGCAGTACTTC	CASSAWTSGTYEQYF
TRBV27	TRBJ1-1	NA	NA	TGTGCCAGCAGTTTAGTTGCGGGAATGAACACTGAAGCTTTCTTT	CASSLVAGMNTEAFF
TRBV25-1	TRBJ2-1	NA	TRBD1	TGTGCCAGCAGTGAACTTGCAACGGCAGGGGGCAATGAGCAGTTCTTC	CASSELATAGGNEQFF
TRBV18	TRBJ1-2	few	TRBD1	TGTGCCAGCTACCTGGGGACAGGGGATGGCTACACCTTC	CASYLGTGDGYTF
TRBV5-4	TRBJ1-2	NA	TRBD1	TGTGCCAGCAGCTCAGGGGGGACAGGGGCATACTATGGCTACACCTTC	CASSSGGTGAYYGYTF